Presented here are 18 T cell receptor beta chains from one specimen sequenced in a study of T cell responses to AZD1222 COVID-19 vaccine. Measured with immunoSEQ multiplex PCR; TCRdb has only the in-frame clones, and not every one. In the table there are 150,000 to 200,000 clones, 90% to 95% of which are singletons. The sample here was peripheral blood, taken 28 days after the second dose of the MenACWY control vaccine. The receptors stem from an adult who received the MenACWY meningococcal vaccine as a control.

The gene calls are TRBV28 and TRBJ1-2, with D uncertain. This CDR3 spans 14 amino acids. Trimming took off 8 bases at V and 1 base at J, with 14 bases between the two ends. CDR1 and CDR2 from the germline V gene are MDHEN and SYDVKM. This CDR3 reads CASLQERDNYGYTF. The CDR3 DNA reads TGTGCCAGCCTCCAAGAAAGGGATAACTATGGCTACACCTTC.

This rearrangement joins TRBV9 to TRBJ2-1, with 7 bases identical to TRBD2. With 0 bases clipped from V and 2 bases from J, the junction kept 5 bases outside the gene matches. Germline CDR1 is SGDLS and CDR2 is YYNGEE. The CDR3 length is 16 residues. CDR3 residues: CASSVGASGTYNEQFF. The CDR3 nucleotides are TGTGCCAGCAGCGTAGGAGCTAGCGGCACCTACAATGAGCAGTTCTTC.

The chain is built from TRBV3-1 (or the pseudogene TRBV3-2) and TRBJ1-2, with D possibly being TRBD1 (5 bases). This CDR3 has 12 residues. The ends were cut back, 10 bases at V and 8 bases at J, with 17 bases in the middle. Germline CDR1 LGHDT, CDR2 YNNKEL (reference sequence). The CDR3 bases are TGTGCCACCGGGGCATCCCCAGAAGGCTACACCTTC. Protein product: CATGASPEGYTF.

This rearrangement joins TRBV7-2 to TRBJ1-5; TRBD1 agrees at 10 bases. CDR3 length equals 16 residues. Germline V lookup: CDR1 SGHTA, CDR2 FQGNSA. The J segment lost 4 bases and the V segment lost 5 bases, leaving 8 bases of the junction unmatched. The CDR3 loop reads CASSARTGGFNQPQHF. In DNA, the CDR3 is TGTGCCAGCAGCGCCCGGACAGGGGGGTTTAATCAGCCCCAGCATTTT. The full variable domain, with the rest looked up from reference TRBV7-2 and TRBJ1-5, is GAGVSQSPSNKVTEKGKDVELRCDPISGHTALYWYRQSLGQGLEFLIYFQGNSAPDKSGLPSDRFSAERTGGSVSTLTIQRTQQEDSAVYLCASSARTGGFNQPQHFGDGTRLSIL.

The rearrangement uses TRBV6-5 and TRBJ2-5, with D tentatively TRBD1 or TRBD2 (5 bases each). The ends were cut back, 0 bases at V and 3 bases at J, with 5 bases in the middle. The CDR3 is 13 amino acids. CDR1 MNHEY and CDR2 SVGAGI come from the germline V gene. CDR3 nucleotide sequence: TGTGCCAGCAGTTACTCGGGGGAAGAGACCCAGTACTTC. Its protein product is CASSYSGEETQYF.

The V gene is TRBV28, the J gene TRBJ1-4; D not certain. The V and J ends lost 4 bases and 4 bases respectively, with 10 bases between them. CDR3 size: 14 residues. Per the germline V gene, CDR1 is MDHEN and CDR2 is SYDVKM. The CDR3 sequence: CASSYSGNNEKLFF. The CDR3 region has the DNA TGTGCCAGCAGTTATTCGGGGAATAATGAAAAACTGTTTTTT.

J is TRBJ1-2 and V is TRBV27; D is uncertain. This CDR3 contains 13 residues. From germline, CDR1 is MNHEY and CDR2 SMNVEV (reference sequence). Between the trimmed V and J ends, which lost 3 bases and 5 bases, there was a span of 10 bases. The CDR3: CASSFVRGYGYTF. CDR3 bases: TGTGCCAGCAGTTTTGTTAGAGGATATGGCTACACCTTC.

This chain connects TRBV4-1 to TRBJ2-7; unclear D gene. V was trimmed by 0 bases and J by 2 bases, leaving 14 bases between them. Germline V CDR1 and CDR2: MGHRA, YSYEKL. This CDR3 comprises 16 residues. CDR3 sequence reads: CASSQEPGHPTYEQYF. The CDR3 DNA is TGCGCCAGCAGCCAAGAGCCCGGGCACCCGACCTACGAGCAGTACTTC.

The V gene is TRBV2, the J gene TRBJ2-7; 7 positions agree with TRBD2. Trimming took 10 bases from V and 0 from J; bases not matched to a gene: 9. Per the germline V gene, CDR1 is SNHLY and CDR2 is FYNNEI. The CDR3 runs to 14 residues. CDR3 residues: CATASSGLSYEQYF. CDR3 coding DNA: TGTGCCACCGCGTCTAGCGGTCTCTCCTACGAGCAGTACTTC.

The chain carries TRBV6-2 or TRBV6-3 and TRBJ1-2, with D unclear. Trimming removed 2 bases from V and 4 bases from J, with 8 bases in between. The germline V gene has CDR1 MNHEY and CDR2 SVGEGT. The CDR3 contains 13 residues. The CDR3 DNA reads as TGTGCCAGCAGTTACAAGGGAAGCTATGGCTACACCTTC. Protein sequence: CASSYKGSYGYTF.

The chain couples TRBV2 to TRBJ2-7; TRBD1 matches at 7 bases. The CDR3 has 14 residues. V shed 8 bases and J 3 bases; nucleotides not matched to a gene: 10. From germline, CDR1 is SNHLY and CDR2 FYNNEI. The CDR3 loop reads CASVGDSTFYEQYF. For the CDR3, the DNA is TGTGCCAGCGTGGGGGACAGCACGTTCTACGAGCAGTACTTC.

The chain combines TRBV12-3 or TRBV12-4 with TRBJ1-2; D ambiguous. The CDR3 spans 13 residues. The V end was cut by 1 base, the J end by 3 bases, with 6 bases between. The CDR3 protein is CASSLGGYYGYTF. The CDR3 nucleotides are TGTGCCAGCAGTTTAGGGGGTTACTATGGCTACACCTTC.

This chain connects TRBV29-1 to TRBJ2-3; D not certain. CDR3 length equals 11 residues. The germline V gene has CDR1 SQVTM and CDR2 ANQGSEA. With 0 bases removed from V and 8 bases from J, the gap between germline ends came to 6 bases. CDR3 residues: CSVEEKGTQYF. DNA for the CDR3: TGCAGCGTTGAAGAGAAGGGTACGCAGTATTTT.

The rearrangement uses TRBV24-1 and TRBJ1-2; D perhaps matches TRBD1 (6 bases). CDR1 is KGHDR and CDR2 is SFDVKD in the germline V gene. The germline V and J ends were trimmed by 6 bases and 4 bases, with 11 bases remaining between them. CDR3 length: 13 amino acids. This chain's CDR3 is CATSPRGAYGYTF. The CDR3 DNA is TGTGCCACCAGTCCTAGGGGGGCCTATGGCTACACCTTC.

This chain links TRBV25-1 with TRBJ2-5, with D hard to call. Germline CDR1 reads MGHDK; CDR2 reads SYGVNS. This CDR3 comprises 13 residues. Trimming pared 7 bases from V and 5 bases from J, leaving 14 bases between. The CDR3 DNA sequence: TGTGCCAGCACGGATGAAGCGTATGAGACCCAGTACTTC. Its protein is CASTDEAYETQYF.

This rearrangement joins TRBV27 to TRBJ1-2; no clear D gene. Germline V gene data show CDR1 as MNHEY and CDR2 as SMNVEV (reference sequence). The CDR3 covers 13 residues. Trimming removed 3 bases at V and 8 bases at J, with 13 bases between. The CDR3 region has the DNA TGTGCCAGCAGTTTGAGCCGGGGAGGCGGCTACACCTTC. This translates into CASSLSRGGGYTF.

The chain recombines TRBV4-1 with TRBJ1-1; D unclear. Deletions cut 4 bases from V and 1 base from J, with 7 bases between. CDR3 size: 13 residues. In germline, CDR1 is MGHRA, CDR2 YSYEKL. The chain's CDR3 is CASSPEANTEAFF. CDR3 coding DNA: TGCGCCAGCAGCCCCGAGGCGAACACTGAAGCTTTCTTT.

The V call is TRBV12-3 or TRBV12-4, the J call TRBJ2-1, with TRBD2 matching 9 bases. The junction had 5 bases not matched to a gene; V was cut back by 4 bases and J by 16 bases. This CDR3 is built from 11 residues. The CDR3 loop is CASSSLAGLFF. The DNA for the CDR3 is TGTGCCAGCAGTTCACTAGCGGGTCTATTCTTC.